This entry is about one T cell receptor (beta chain). Indicated time point: blood 4 weeks post-SBRT, at nephrectomy. Stated treatment: 15 Gy SBRT to primary tumor, nephrectomy 4 weeks later. Nephrectomy followed 15 Gy stereotactic body radiation by 4 weeks. Serial blood draws occurred at baseline and 2 and 4 weeks post-SBRT. This renal cell carcinoma was of the clear cell type. Measured with immunoSEQ multiplex PCR; TCRdb has only the in-frame clones, and not every one. Of 150,000 to 200,000 clones in the sample, about 88% were seen once. This sample stems from a study of radiation and T cells in renal cell carcinoma. The sequenced sample was blood, obtained from a patient whose treatment included radiotherapy and nephrectomy. The TCR was taken from a woman in her forties or fifties with renal cell carcinoma.

CDR3 loop: CASRRGISGTGSYGYTF. CDR3 sequence (DNA): TGTGCCAGTAGGCGGGGGATCTCCGGGACCGGGAGCTATGGCTACACCTTC. The rearrangement joins TRBV19 to TRBJ1-2; maybe TRBD1 (5 bases). With 6 bases removed from V and 4 bases from J, the gap between germline ends came to 24 bases. The CDR3 length is 17 residues. Germline CDR1 LNHDA, CDR2 SQIVND (reference sequence). Supplemented by reference TRBV19 and TRBJ1-2, the full variable domain reads DGGITQSPKYLFRKEGQNVTLSCEQNLNHDAMYWYRQDPGQGLRLIYYSQIVNDFQKGDIAEGYSVSREKKESFPLTVTSAQKNPTAFYLCASRRGISGTGSYGYTFGSGTRLTVV.